This T cell receptor (beta chain) was observed in a study of blood T cell repertoires in COVID-19. Background on the study: Acute and convalescent COVID-19 specimens originated in the United States, Italy and Spain. T cells, B-cell-depleted T cells, or PBMCs provided the cDNA or gDNA that served as material.

TCRdb's copy holds only in-frame clones and misses some; the assay was immunoSEQ multiplex PCR. This table has about 400,000 clones, roughly 86% appearing once. The study assigned cohorts using participant-reported clinical history. This clonotype originated in a woman in her forties with acute COVID-19. Specimen: PBMCs or T cells enriched from blood (not recorded which).

CDR3 amino acids: CASSLDRGYTEAFF. CDR3 DNA sequence: TGTGCCAGTAGTTTGGACAGGGGGTACACTGAAGCTTTCTTT. The V call is TRBV19, the J call TRBJ1-1; TRBD1 matches 10 bases. V dropped 5 bases and J dropped 3; count of bases not matched to a gene: 3. This CDR3 spans 14 amino acids. Germline V gene sequence: CDR1 LNHDA, CDR2 SQIVND (reference sequence).